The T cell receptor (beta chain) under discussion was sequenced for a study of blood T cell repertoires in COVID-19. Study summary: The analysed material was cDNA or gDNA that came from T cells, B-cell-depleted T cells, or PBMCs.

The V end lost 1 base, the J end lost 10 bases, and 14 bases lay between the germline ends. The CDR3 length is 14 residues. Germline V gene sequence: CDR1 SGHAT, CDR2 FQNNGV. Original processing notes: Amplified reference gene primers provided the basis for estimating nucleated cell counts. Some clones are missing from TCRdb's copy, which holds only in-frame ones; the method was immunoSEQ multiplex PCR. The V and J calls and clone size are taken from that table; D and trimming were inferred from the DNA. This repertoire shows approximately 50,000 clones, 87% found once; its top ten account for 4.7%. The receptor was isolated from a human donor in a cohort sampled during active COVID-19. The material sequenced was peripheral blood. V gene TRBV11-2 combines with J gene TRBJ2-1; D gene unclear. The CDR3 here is CASSLVVRLHEQFF. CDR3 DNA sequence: TGTGCCAGCAGCTTAGTTGTCAGGTTACACGAGCAGTTCTTC.